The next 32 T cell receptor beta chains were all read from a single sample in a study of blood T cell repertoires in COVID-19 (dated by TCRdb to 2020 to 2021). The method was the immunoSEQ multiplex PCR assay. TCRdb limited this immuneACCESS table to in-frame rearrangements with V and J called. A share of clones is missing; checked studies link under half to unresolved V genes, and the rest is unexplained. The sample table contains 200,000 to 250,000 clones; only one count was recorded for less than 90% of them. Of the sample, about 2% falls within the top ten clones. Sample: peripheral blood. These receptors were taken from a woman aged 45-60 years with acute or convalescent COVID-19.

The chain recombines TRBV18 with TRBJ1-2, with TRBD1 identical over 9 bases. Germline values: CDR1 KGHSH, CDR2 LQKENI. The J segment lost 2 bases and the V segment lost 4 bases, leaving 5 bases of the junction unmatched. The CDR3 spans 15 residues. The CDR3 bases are TGTGCCAGCTCACACGGACAGGGGAGGAACTATGGCTACACCTTC. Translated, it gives CASSHGQGRNYGYTF.

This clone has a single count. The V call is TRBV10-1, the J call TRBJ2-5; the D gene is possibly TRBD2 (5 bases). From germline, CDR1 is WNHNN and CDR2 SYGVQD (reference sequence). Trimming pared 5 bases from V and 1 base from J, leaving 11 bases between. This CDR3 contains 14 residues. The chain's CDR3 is CASSPGGLQETQYF. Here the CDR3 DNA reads TGCGCCAGCAGTCCTGGCGGGCTCCAAGAGACCCAGTACTTC.

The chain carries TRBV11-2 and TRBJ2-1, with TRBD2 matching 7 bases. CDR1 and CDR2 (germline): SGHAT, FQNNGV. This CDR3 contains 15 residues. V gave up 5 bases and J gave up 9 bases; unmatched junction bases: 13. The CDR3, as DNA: TGTGCCAGCAGCCCCCCTGCGGGAGAAGAAGGTGAGCAGTTCTTC. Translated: CASSPPAGEEGEQFF.

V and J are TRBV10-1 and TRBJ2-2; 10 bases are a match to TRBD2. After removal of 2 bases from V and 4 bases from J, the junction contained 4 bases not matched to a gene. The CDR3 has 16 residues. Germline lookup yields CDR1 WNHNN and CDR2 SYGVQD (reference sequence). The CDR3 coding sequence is TGCGCCAGCAGTGAGGGAGCGGGAGGGGGCACCGGGGAGCTGTTTTTT. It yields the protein CASSEGAGGGTGELFF.

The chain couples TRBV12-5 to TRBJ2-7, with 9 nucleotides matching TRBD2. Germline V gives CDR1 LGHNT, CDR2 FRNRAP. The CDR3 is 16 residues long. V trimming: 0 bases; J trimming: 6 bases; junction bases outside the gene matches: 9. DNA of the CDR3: TGTGCTAGTGGTTTGGTTAGCGGGGGCCTTCATCGCGAGCAGTACTTC. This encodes CASGLVSGGLHREQYF.

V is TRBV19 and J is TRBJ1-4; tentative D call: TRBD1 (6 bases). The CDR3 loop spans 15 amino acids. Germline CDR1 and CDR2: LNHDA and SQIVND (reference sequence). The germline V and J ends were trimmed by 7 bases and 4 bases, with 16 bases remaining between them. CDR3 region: CASTEFGTSNEKLFF. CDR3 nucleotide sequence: TGTGCCAGTACGGAATTCGGGACAAGTAATGAAAAACTGTTTTTT.

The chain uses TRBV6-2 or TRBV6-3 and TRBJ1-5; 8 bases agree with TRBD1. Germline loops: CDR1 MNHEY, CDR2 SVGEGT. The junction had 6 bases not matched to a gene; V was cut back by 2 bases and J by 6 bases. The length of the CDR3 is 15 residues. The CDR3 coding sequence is TGTGCCAGCAGTTACCAGGGGGCTTTCAGTCAGCCCCAGCATTTT. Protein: CASSYQGAFSQPQHF.

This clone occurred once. In DNA form, the CDR3 reads TGTGCCAGCAGCTCGTTTGCGGGGCCCCAGCATTTT. It is translated as CASSSFAGPQHF. This chain joins TRBV25-1 and TRBJ1-5; D is undetermined. CDR3 length: 12 residues. V lost 6 bases and J lost 9, with 12 bases in between. CDR1 and CDR2 from the germline V gene are MGHDK and SYGVNS.

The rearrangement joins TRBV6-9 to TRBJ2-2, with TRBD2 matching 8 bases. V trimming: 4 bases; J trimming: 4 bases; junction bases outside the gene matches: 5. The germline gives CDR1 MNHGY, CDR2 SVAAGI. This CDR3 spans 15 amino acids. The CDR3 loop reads CASSSTGGCTGELFF. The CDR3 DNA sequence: TGTGCCAGCAGTTCTACGGGAGGGTGCACCGGGGAGCTGTTTTTT.

CDR3: CAWSPGTSIQPQHF. CDR3 DNA: TGTGCCTGGAGTCCCGGGACAAGTATTCAGCCCCAGCATTTT. The rearrangement joins TRBV30 to TRBJ1-5; D may be TRBD1 (6 bases). CDR3 length: 14 amino acids. Trimming pared 2 bases from V and 6 bases from J, leaving 14 bases between. In germline, CDR1 is GTSNPN, CDR2 SVGIG (reference sequence).

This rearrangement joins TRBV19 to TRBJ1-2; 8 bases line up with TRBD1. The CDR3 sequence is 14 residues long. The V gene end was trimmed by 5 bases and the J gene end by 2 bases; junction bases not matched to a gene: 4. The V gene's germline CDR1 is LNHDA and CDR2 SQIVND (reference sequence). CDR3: CASSATGVNYGYTF. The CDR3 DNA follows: TGTGCCAGTAGTGCGACAGGGGTCAACTATGGCTACACCTTC.

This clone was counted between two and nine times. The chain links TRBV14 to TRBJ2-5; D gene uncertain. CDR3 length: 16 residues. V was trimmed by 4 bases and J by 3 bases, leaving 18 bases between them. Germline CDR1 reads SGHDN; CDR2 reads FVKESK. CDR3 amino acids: CASSLKTAATKETQYF. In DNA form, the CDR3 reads TGTGCCAGCAGCCTCAAGACTGCCGCAACCAAAGAGACCCAGTACTTC.

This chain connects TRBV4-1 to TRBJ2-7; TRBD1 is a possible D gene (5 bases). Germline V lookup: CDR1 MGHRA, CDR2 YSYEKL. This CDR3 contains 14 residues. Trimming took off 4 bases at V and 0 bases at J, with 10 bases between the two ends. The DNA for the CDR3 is TGCGCCAGCAGCCCGAGACAGAGCTCCTACGAGCAGTACTTC. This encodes CASSPRQSSYEQYF.

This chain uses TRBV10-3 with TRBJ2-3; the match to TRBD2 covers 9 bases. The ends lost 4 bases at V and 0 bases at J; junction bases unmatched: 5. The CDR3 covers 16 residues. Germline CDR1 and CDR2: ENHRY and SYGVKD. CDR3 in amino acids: CAISATSGLSTDTQYF. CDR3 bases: TGTGCCATCAGTGCGACTAGCGGCCTAAGCACAGATACGCAGTATTTT.

The CDR3 sequence: CASSIAGLDYEQYF. The CDR3 DNA reads as TGTGCCAGTAGTATAGCAGGACTAGACTACGAGCAGTACTTC. The gene calls are TRBV19 and TRBJ2-7; 7 bases line up with TRBD2. This CDR3 has 14 residues. CDR1 and CDR2 from the germline V gene are LNHDA and SQIVND (reference sequence). The trim removed 1 base at V and 3 bases at J, leaving 3 bases unmatched.

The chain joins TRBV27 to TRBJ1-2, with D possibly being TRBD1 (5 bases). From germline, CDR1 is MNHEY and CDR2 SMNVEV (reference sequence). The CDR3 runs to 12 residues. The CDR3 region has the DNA TGTGCTCCGTCCAGGGTAGACTATGGCTACACCTTC. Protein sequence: CAPSRVDYGYTF.

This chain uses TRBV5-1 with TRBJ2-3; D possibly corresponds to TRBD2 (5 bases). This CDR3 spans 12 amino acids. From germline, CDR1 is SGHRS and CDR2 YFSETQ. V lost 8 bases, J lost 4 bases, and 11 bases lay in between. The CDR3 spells CASSSGADTQYF. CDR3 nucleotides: TGCGCCAGTTCCTCCGGGGCAGATACGCAGTATTTT. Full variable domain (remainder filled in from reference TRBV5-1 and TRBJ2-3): KAGVTQTPRYLIKTRGQQVTLSCSPISGHRSVSWYQQTPGQGLQFLFEYFSETQRNKGNFPGRFSGRQFSNSRSEMNVSTLELGDSALYLCASSSGADTQYFGPGTRLTVL.

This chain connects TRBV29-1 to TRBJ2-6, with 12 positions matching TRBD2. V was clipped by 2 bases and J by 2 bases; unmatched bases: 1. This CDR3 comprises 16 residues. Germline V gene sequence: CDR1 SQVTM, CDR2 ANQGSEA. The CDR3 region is CSVELAGGPGANVLTF. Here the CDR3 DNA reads TGCAGCGTTGAACTAGCGGGAGGGCCTGGGGCCAACGTCCTGACTTTC.

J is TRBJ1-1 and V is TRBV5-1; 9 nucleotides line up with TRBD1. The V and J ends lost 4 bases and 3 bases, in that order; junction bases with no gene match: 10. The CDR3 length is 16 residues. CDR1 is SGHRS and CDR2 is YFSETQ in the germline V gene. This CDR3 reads CASSPHTGGGDTEAFF. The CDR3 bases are TGCGCCAGCAGCCCCCACACAGGGGGCGGTGACACTGAAGCTTTCTTT.

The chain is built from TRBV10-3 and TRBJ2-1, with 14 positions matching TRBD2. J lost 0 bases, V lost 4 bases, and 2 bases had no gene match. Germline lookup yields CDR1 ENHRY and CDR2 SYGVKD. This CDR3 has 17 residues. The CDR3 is CAISGGTSGGSYNEQFF. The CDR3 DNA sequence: TGTGCCATCAGTGGGGGGACTAGCGGGGGCTCCTACAATGAGCAGTTCTTC.

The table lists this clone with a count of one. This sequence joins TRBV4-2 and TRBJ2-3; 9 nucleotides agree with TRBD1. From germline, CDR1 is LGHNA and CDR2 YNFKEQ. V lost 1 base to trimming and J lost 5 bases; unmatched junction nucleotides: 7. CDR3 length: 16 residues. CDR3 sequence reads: CASSQAGTGRQDTQYF. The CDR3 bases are TGTGCCAGCAGCCAAGCCGGGACAGGGCGGCAAGATACGCAGTATTTT.

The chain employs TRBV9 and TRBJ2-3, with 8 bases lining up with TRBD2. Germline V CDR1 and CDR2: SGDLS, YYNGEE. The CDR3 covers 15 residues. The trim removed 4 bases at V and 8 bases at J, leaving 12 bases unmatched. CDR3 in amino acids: CASSPTSGSTGTQYF. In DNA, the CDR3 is TGTGCCAGCAGCCCGACCAGCGGGAGTACCGGTACGCAGTATTTT. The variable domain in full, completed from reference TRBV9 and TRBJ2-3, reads DSGVTQTPKHLITATGQRVTLRCSPRSGDLSVYWYQQSLDQGLQFLIQYYNGEERAKGNILERFSAQQFPDLHSELNLSSLELGDSALYFCASSPTSGSTGTQYFGPGTRLTVL.

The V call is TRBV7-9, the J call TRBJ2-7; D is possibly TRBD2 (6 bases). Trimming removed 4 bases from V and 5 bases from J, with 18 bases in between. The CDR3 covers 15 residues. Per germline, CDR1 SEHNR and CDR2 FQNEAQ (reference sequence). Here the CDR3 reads CASSSPEGSRDEQYF. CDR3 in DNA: TGTGCCAGCAGCTCCCCGGAGGGGAGCAGGGACGAGCAGTACTTC. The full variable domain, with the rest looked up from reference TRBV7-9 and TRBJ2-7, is DTGVSQNPRHKITKRGQNVTFRCDPISEHNRLYWYRQTLGQGPEFLTYFQNEAQLEKSRLLSDRFSAERPKGSFSTLEIQRTEQGDSAMYLCASSSPEGSRDEQYFGPGTRLTVT.

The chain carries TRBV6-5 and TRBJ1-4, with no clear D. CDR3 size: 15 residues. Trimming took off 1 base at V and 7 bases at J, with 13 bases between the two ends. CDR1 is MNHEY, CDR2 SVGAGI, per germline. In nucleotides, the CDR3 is TGTGCCAGCAGTTACTATTCAGGCGTGCCTGAAAAACTGTTTTTT. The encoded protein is CASSYYSGVPEKLFF.

CDR3 nucleotide sequence: TGTGCCAGCAGCTCGCGGAGGGGAGGGGGGGAGCTGTTTTTT. Protein: CASSSRRGGGELFF. V is TRBV7-2 and J is TRBJ2-2; 7 bases line up with TRBD2. This CDR3 has 14 residues. In germline, CDR1 is SGHTA, CDR2 FQGNSA. V shed 4 bases, J shed 8 bases, and the junction held 7 bases outside the gene matches.

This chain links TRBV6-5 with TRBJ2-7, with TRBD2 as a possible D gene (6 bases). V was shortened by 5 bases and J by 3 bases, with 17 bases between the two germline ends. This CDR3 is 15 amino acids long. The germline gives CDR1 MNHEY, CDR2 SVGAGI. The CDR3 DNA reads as TGTGCCAGCAGTACCTCCGGGACTGCCTACTACGAGCAGTACTTC. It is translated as CASSTSGTAYYEQYF.

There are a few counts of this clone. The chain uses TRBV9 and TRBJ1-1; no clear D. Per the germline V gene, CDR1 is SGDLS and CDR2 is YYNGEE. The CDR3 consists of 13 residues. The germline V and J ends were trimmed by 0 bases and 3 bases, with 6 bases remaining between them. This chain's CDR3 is CASSVGADTEAFF. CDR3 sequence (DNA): TGTGCCAGCAGCGTAGGTGCAGACACTGAAGCTTTCTTT.

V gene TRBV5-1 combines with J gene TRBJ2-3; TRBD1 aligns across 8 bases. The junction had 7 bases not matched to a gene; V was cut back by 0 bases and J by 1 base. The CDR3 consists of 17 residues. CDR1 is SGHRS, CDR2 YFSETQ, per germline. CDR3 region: CASSLVAGGAGTDTQYF. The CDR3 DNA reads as TGCGCCAGCAGCTTGGTGGCAGGGGGCGCGGGCACAGATACGCAGTATTTT.

The CDR3 nucleotides read TGTGCCAGCAGGACGACAGAGACTAATGAAAAACTGTTTTTT. Translating it yields CASRTTETNEKLFF. The chain uses TRBV2 and TRBJ1-4; maybe TRBD1 (5 bases). The germline CDR1 and CDR2 sequences are SNHLY and FYNNEI. V lost 6 bases and J 2 bases, leaving 10 bases between the germline ends. This CDR3 contains 14 residues. The whole variable domain, filled in from reference TRBV2 and TRBJ1-4, reads EPEVTQTPSHQVTQMGQEVILRCVPISNHLYFYWYRQILGQKVEFLVSFYNNEISEKSEIFDDQFSVERPDGSNFTLKIRSTKLEDSAMYFCASRTTETNEKLFFGSGTQLSVL.

This CDR3 reads CASSEKGGREETQYF. The CDR3 DNA reads TGTGCCAGCAGTGAGAAGGGAGGGCGGGAGGAGACCCAGTACTTC. The chain is built from TRBV2 and TRBJ2-5; TRBD2 agrees at 7 bases. Germline CDR1 is SNHLY and CDR2 is FYNNEI. V was clipped by 3 bases and J by 5 bases; unmatched bases: 9. This CDR3 is 15 amino acids long. Full variable domain (remainder filled in from reference TRBV2 and TRBJ2-5): EPEVTQTPSHQVTQMGQEVILRCVPISNHLYFYWYRQILGQKVEFLVSFYNNEISEKSEIFDDQFSVERPDGSNFTLKIRSTKLEDSAMYFCASSEKGGREETQYFGPGTRLLVL.

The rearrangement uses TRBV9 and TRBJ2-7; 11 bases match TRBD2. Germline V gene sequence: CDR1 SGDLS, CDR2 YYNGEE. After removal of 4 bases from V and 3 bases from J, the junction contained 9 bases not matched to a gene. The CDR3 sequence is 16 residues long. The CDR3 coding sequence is TGTGCCAGCAGCCCCCCCCTAGGGACTAGCGGCTACGAGCAGTACTTC. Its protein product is CASSPPLGTSGYEQYF.

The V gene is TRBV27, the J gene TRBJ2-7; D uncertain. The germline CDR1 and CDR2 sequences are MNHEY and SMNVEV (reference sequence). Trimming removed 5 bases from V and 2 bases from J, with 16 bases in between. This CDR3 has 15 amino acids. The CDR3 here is CASSPAVGPPYEQYF. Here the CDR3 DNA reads TGTGCCAGCAGTCCCGCGGTCGGTCCACCCTACGAGCAGTACTTC.